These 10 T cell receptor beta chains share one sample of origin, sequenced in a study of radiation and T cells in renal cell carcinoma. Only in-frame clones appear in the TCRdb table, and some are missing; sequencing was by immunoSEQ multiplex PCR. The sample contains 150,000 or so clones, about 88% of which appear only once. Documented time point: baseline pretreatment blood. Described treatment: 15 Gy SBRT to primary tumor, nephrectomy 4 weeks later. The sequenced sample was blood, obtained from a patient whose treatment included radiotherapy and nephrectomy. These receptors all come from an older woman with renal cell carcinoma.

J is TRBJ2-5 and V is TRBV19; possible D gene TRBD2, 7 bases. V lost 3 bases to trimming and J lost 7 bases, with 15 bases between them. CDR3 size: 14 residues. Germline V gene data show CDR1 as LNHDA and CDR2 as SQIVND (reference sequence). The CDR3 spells CASSMVGGGGTQYF. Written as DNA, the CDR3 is TGTGCCAGTAGTATGGTCGGGGGCGGGGGGACCCAGTACTTC.

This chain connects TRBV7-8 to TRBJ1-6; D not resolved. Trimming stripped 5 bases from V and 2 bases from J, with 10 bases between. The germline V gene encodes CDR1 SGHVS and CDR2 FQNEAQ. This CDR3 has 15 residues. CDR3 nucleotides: TGTGCCAGCAGCCCTCAGGCGGCCTATAATTCACCCCTCCACTTT. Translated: CASSPQAAYNSPLHF.

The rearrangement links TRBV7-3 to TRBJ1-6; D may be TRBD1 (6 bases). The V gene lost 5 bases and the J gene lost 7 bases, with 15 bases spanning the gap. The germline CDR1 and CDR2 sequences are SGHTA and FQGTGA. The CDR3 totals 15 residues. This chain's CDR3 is CASSPGAGANSPLHF. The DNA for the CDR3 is TGTGCCAGCAGCCCCGGGGCAGGGGCCAATTCACCCCTCCACTTT.

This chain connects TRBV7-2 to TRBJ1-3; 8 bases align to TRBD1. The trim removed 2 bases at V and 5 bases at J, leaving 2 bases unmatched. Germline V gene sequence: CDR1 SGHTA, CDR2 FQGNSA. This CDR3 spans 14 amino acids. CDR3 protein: CASSLRQGRNTIYF. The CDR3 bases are TGTGCCAGCAGCTTACGACAGGGGAGAAACACCATATATTTT.

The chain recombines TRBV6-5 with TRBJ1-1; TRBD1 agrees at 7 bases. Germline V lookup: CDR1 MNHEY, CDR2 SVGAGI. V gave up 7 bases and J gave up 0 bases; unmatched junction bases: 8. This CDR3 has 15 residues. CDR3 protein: CASTYRGAMNTEAFF. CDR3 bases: TGTGCCAGCACCTACAGGGGCGCCATGAACACTGAAGCTTTCTTT.

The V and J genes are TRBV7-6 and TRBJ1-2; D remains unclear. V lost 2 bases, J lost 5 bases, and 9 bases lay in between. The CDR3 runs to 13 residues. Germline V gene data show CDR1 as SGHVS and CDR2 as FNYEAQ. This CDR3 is CASSLTQTYGYTF. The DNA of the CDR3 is TGTGCCAGCAGCTTAACACAGACATATGGCTACACCTTC.

CDR3 region: CASSVGLEGTQYF. CDR3 nucleotide sequence: TGTGCCAGCAGCGTAGGCTTAGAAGGTACGCAGTATTTT. The chain joins TRBV9 to TRBJ2-3; unclear D gene. Per germline, CDR1 SGDLS and CDR2 YYNGEE. This CDR3 has 13 amino acids. V lost 0 bases and J lost 8, with 10 bases in between.

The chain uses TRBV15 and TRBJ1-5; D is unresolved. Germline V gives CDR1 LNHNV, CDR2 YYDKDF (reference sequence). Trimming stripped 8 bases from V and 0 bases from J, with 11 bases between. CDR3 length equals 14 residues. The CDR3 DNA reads TGTGCCACCGGCCAGACCCTTAGCAATCAGCCCCAGCATTTT. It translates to CATGQTLSNQPQHF. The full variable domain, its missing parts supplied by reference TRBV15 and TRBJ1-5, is DAMVIQNPRYQVTQFGKPVTLSCSQTLNHNVMYWYQQKSSQAPKLLFHYYDKDFNNEADTPDNFQSRRPNTSFCFLDIRSPGLGDTAMYLCATGQTLSNQPQHFGDGTRLSIL.

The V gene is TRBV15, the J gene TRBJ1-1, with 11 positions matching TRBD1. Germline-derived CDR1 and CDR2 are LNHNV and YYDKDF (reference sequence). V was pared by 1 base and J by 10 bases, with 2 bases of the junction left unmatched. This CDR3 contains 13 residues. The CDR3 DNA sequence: TGTGCCACCAGCAGAGGGGACAGGGGGGGAGCTTTCTTT. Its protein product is CATSRGDRGGAFF.

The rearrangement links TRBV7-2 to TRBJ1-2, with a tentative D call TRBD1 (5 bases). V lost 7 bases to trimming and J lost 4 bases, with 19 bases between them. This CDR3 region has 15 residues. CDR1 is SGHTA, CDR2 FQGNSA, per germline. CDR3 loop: CASIPKPQGLYGYTF. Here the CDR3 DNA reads TGTGCCAGCATCCCGAAGCCCCAGGGACTCTATGGCTACACCTTC. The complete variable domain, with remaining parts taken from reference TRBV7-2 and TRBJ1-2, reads GAGVSQSPSNKVTEKGKDVELRCDPISGHTALYWYRQSLGQGLEFLIYFQGNSAPDKSGLPSDRFSAERTGGSVSTLTIQRTQQEDSAVYLCASIPKPQGLYGYTFGSGTRLTVV.